This T cell receptor beta chain was recorded in a study of blood T cell repertoires in COVID-19 (dated by TCRdb to the early 2020s). Turning to the overall study: Samples from collaborators originated in the United States, Italy and Spain and spanned both the acute and convalescent phases of COVID-19. The material from the prospective study consisted of cDNA or gDNA derived from T cells, B-cell-depleted T cells, or PBMCs. Deeply sampled blood TCRbeta repertoires from subjects exposed to, actively infected with, or recovered from COVID-19 were included in the dataset. The repertoires were made available in a free public database intended to serve as a resource for research on the immune response to SARS-CoV-2. Samples came from the ongoing ImmuneRACE study (first 160 participants) plus 1,254 subjects from 6 global collaborators. Nearly every sample came with metadata listing a de-identified subject ID, COVID-19 status, age in years and sex. Where HLA class I and class II types were available, the types were taken from metadata supplied by the sample provider, not from assay-based typing. Here is what the overall study found, with its caveats: Clinical and demographic metadata were provided uncurated, with the amount varying by source and participant.

Whole blood was collected in K2EDTA tubes by collaborating institutions according to the institutions' own protocols. For TCRbeta analysis, collaborator samples were shipped as frozen whole blood, as isolated PBMCs, or as DNA extracted from either sample type. CDR3 length: 16 amino acids, cysteine to phenylalanine. The only DNA kept is the CDR3, 48 bases in frame from the first base. The germline V gene sets CDR1 to MGHDK and CDR2 to SYGVNS. Germline trimming: 1 base from V, 7 bases from J; junction bases outside gene matches: 13. Comments on this clone: Its recognized antigen is unknown. No base quality information exists; no much larger clone differs at one position.

TCRbeta CDR3 regions were amplified from genomic DNA using the immunoSEQ Assay, a bias-controlled multiplex PCR. The study's own analysis went as follows. Within the assay, amplification of reference gene primers was used to estimate how many nucleated cells each sample contained. To quantify the absolute abundance of each unique TCRbeta CDR3 rearrangement, sequence reads were collapsed and filtered. For each sample, productive Simpson clonality was calculated by taking the square root of Simpson's diversity index across productive rearrangements. Here the immuneACCESS table is served through TCRdb, limited to in-frame sequences with V and J called. Missing clones are a known gap in these copies; in checked studies unresolved V genes cover under half, and the rest lacks a known reason. V, J and clone size derive from that table, while D and trimming were established from the DNA sequence. The sample profile shows fewer than 250,000 clones; 75% to 90% of them were found once. The top ten clones comprise approximately 0.7% of the sample.

The V gene is TRBV25-1 and the J gene is TRBJ2-7, with 7 bases in between that match TRBD2. The clonotype comes from a man between 35 and 55 years old with acute or convalescent COVID-19. What was sequenced was peripheral blood. This receptor has the CDR3 CASSESPAGVSPEQYF. The DNA is TGTGCCAGCAGTGAATCCCCCGCGGGGGTGTCCCCTGAGCAGTACTTC.